Given below is one TCR beta chain in context. Its antigen is unknown. The data derive from a study of T-cell memory formation after mild COVID-19. The TCR alpha and TCR beta cDNA libraries, bearing sample barcodes and UMIs, were generated by 5'RACE using constant-segment primers. TCRdb passed the 5' RACE reads through MiXCR, listing each CDR3 protein once. The data hold just over 400,000 distinct CDR3 sequences, with more than 20% observed a single time. Study-wide results and limits: Memory cells collected pre-infection included some clones that later responded, suggesting cross-reactive memory joined. Contracting clones, day 15 to 85, had balanced CD4/CD8, and later expanders favored CD4+.

The length of the CDR3 is 15 residues. CDR1 LNHDA and CDR2 SQIVND come from the germline V gene (reference sequence). The J segment lost 0 bases and the V segment lost 7 bases, leaving 5 bases of the junction unmatched. Sequenced sample: PBMCs or a T cell subset sorted from them (not recorded which). The genes are TRBV19 and TRBJ2-1; 8 nucleotides agree with TRBD2. This receptor was identified in an adult woman who had mild COVID-19 (a few samples of this study predate the infection). Cell type and time point are not known. The CDR3 loop is CASNPSGYSYNEQFF. CDR3 nucleotides: TGTGCCAGTAATCCTAGCGGGTACTCCTACAATGAGCAGTTCTTC.